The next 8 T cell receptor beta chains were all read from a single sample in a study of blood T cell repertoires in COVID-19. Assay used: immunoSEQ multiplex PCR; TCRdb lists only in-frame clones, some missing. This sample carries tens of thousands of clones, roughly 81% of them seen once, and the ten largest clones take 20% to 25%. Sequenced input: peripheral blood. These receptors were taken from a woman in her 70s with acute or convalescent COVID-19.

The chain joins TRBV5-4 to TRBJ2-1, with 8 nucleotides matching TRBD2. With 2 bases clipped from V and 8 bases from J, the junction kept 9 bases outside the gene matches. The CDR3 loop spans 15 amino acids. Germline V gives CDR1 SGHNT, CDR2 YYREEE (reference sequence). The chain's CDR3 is CASSFTSGSRDEQFF. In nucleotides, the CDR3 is TGTGCCAGCAGCTTCACTAGCGGTAGTCGGGATGAGCAGTTCTTC.

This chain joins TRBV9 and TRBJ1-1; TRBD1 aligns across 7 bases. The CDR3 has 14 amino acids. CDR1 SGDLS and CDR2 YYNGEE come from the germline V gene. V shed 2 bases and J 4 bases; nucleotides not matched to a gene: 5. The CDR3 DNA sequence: TGTGCCAGCAGCGTTACAGGGGAAGGCACTGAAGCTTTCTTT. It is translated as CASSVTGEGTEAFF. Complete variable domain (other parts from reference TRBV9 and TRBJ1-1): DSGVTQTPKHLITATGQRVTLRCSPRSGDLSVYWYQQSLDQGLQFLIQYYNGEERAKGNILERFSAQQFPDLHSELNLSSLELGDSALYFCASSVTGEGTEAFFGQGTRLTVV.

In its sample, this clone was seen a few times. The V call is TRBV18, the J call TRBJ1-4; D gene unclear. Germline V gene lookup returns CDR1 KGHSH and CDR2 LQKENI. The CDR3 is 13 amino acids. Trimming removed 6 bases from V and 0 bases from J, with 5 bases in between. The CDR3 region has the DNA TGTGCCAGCTCCCTTGCAACTAATGAAAAACTGTTTTTT. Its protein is CASSLATNEKLFF.

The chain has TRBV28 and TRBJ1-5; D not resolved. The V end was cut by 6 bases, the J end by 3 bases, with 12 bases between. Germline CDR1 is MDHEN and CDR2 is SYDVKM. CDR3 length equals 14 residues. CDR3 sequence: CASRMGGFNQPQHF. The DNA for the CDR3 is TGTGCCAGCAGAATGGGAGGGTTCAATCAGCCCCAGCATTTT. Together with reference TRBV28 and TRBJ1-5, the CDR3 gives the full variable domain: DVKVTQSSRYLVKRTGEKVFLECVQDMDHENMFWYRQDPGLGLRLIYFSYDVKMKEKGDIPEGYSVSREKKERFSLILESASTNQTSMYLCASRMGGFNQPQHFGDGTRLSIL.

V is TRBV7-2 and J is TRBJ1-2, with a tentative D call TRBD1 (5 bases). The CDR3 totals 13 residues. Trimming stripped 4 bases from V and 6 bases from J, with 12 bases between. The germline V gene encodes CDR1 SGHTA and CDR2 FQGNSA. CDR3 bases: TGTGCCAGCAGCTCCTTCGGGGGGGATGGCTACACCTTC. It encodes CASSSFGGDGYTF.

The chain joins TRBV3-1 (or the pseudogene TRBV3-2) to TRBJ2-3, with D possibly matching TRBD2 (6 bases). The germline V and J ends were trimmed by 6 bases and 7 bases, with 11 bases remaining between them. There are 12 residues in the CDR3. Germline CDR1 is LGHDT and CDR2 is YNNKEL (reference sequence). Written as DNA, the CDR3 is TGTGCCAGCAGTGCGGAGGGGCATACGCAGTATTTT. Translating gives CASSAEGHTQYF.

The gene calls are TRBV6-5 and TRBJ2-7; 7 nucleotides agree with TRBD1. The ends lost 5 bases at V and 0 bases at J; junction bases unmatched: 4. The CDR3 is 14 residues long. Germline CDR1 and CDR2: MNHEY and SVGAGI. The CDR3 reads CASSQDRSSYEQYF. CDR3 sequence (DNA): TGTGCCAGCAGTCAGGACAGGAGCTCCTACGAGCAGTACTTC.

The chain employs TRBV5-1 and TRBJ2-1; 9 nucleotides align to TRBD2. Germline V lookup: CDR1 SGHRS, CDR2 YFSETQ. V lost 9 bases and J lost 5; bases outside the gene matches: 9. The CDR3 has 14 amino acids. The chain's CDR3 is CATQRLAGNNEQFF. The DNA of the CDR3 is TGCGCCACCCAGAGGCTAGCGGGGAACAATGAGCAGTTCTTC. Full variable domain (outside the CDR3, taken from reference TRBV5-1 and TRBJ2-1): KAGVTQTPRYLIKTRGQQVTLSCSPISGHRSVSWYQQTPGQGLQFLFEYFSETQRNKGNFPGRFSGRQFSNSRSEMNVSTLELGDSALYLCATQRLAGNNEQFFGPGTRLTVL.